These 24 T cell receptor beta chains originate from one sample sequenced in a study of blood T cell repertoires in COVID-19. Libraries were prepared by immunoSEQ multiplex PCR; TCRdb keeps only in-frame clonotypes and omits some of them. The sample holds about 110,000 clones, roughly 84% seen once. Sequencing used peripheral blood. These receptors originate from an elderly woman with active or convalescent COVID-19.

This CDR3 is CATNTGDERETQYF. The CDR3 DNA reads as TGTGCCACCAACACAGGGGACGAACGAGAGACCCAGTACTTC. This chain connects TRBV15 to TRBJ2-5; 7 bases align to TRBD1. The germline CDR1 and CDR2 sequences are LNHNV and YYDKDF (reference sequence). The CDR3 length is 14 residues. The V segment lost 7 bases and the J segment 4 bases; nucleotides outside the gene matches: 9.

The rearrangement joins TRBV27 to TRBJ2-1; 15 bases align to TRBD2. The trim removed 0 bases at V and 0 bases at J, leaving 15 bases unmatched. This CDR3 contains 23 residues. Germline-derived CDR1 and CDR2 are MNHEY and SMNVEV (reference sequence). The CDR3 region has the DNA TGTGCCAGCAGTTTATCGGCGATCACAGGACTAGCGGGAGGGTACAGCTCCTACAATGAGCAGTTCTTC. It translates to CASSLSAITGLAGGYSSYNEQFF.

Turning to this clone: As the CDR3 is not closed by the conserved phenylalanine or tryptophan, this likely results from a read error. It is unclear where the CDR3 begins or ends on the DNA, so no DNA is shown, and the CDR3 is as TCRdb lists it. The chain couples TRBV23-1 to TRBJ2-7; the table's TRBD2 call for D was not verified on the DNA. TRBV23-1 is an ORF; its function is uncertain. The CDR3 is 12 residues long, counting both termini. The CDR3 sequence is CASSQSQRAHST.

This sequence joins TRBV6-5 and TRBJ1-2; D unclear. V gave up 5 bases and J gave up 4 bases, with 11 bases separating them. Germline V gene sequence: CDR1 MNHEY, CDR2 SVGAGI. The CDR3 runs to 13 residues. This CDR3 reads CASSPDMFYGYTF. The CDR3 DNA follows: TGTGCCAGCAGTCCTGACATGTTCTATGGCTACACCTTC.

The chain links TRBV6-5 to TRBJ2-7; 11 nucleotides match TRBD2. Germline loops: CDR1 MNHEY, CDR2 SVGAGI. The CDR3 consists of 15 residues. The V segment lost 8 bases and the J segment 3 bases; nucleotides outside the gene matches: 9. CDR3 region: CASLRGTSGFYEQYF. CDR3 nucleotides: TGTGCCAGCCTCCGGGGGACTAGCGGCTTCTACGAGCAGTACTTC.

This chain connects TRBV28 to TRBJ2-1; D is perhaps TRBD1 (5 bases). This CDR3 contains 13 residues. CDR1 and CDR2 (germline): MDHEN, SYDVKM. V was cut by 8 bases and J by 0 bases, with 8 bases left in between. CDR3 sequence (DNA): TGTGCCAGCGGACACCGCTCCTACAATGAGCAGTTCTTC. It specifies CASGHRSYNEQFF.

The chain links TRBV14 to TRBJ2-2; no clear D gene. The CDR3 totals 14 residues. V lost 6 bases and J lost 0, with 8 bases in between. CDR1 and CDR2 (germline): SGHDN, FVKESK. The CDR3 sequence is CASRTIANTGELFF. The CDR3 DNA is TGTGCCAGCAGGACAATCGCGAACACCGGGGAGCTGTTTTTT.

The rearrangement links TRBV7-2 to TRBJ1-1, with 9 positions matching TRBD1. V gave up 8 bases and J gave up 4 bases; unmatched junction bases: 11. This CDR3 is 15 amino acids long. CDR1 is SGHTA, CDR2 FQGNSA, per germline. In nucleotides, the CDR3 is TGTGCCAGCTTAACCGGGACAGGGACCATCACTGAAGCTTTCTTT. Protein: CASLTGTGTITEAFF.

The chain couples TRBV7-8 to TRBJ1-2; D is ambiguous. The V end lost 1 base, the J end lost 2 bases, and 5 bases lay between the germline ends. Germline V CDR1 and CDR2: SGHVS, FQNEAQ. This CDR3 contains 13 residues. The CDR3 spells CASSLVENYGYTF. The DNA for the CDR3 is TGTGCCAGCAGCTTAGTTGAGAACTATGGCTACACCTTC.

J is TRBJ1-5 and V is TRBV2; D unclear. The CDR3 is made up of 15 amino acids. Trimming took off 2 bases at V and 0 bases at J, with 8 bases between the two ends. The germline CDR1 and CDR2 sequences are SNHLY and FYNNEI. The CDR3 sequence is CASSELRYSNQPQHF. DNA for the CDR3: TGTGCCAGCAGTGAACTTCGTTATAGCAATCAGCCCCAGCATTTT.

The genes are TRBV9 and TRBJ1-6, with D perhaps matching TRBD1 (5 bases). V lost 2 bases and J 7 bases, leaving 13 bases between the germline ends. This CDR3 is 15 amino acids long. The germline gives CDR1 SGDLS, CDR2 YYNGEE. CDR3 sequence reads: CASSVNQGGNSPLHF. CDR3 coding DNA: TGTGCCAGCAGCGTGAACCAGGGAGGGAATTCACCCCTCCACTTT.

The chain is built from TRBV28 and TRBJ2-7, with D possibly being TRBD1 (5 bases). The CDR3 spans 14 residues. Trimming shortened V by 3 bases and J by 3 bases, and 12 bases separated the two germline ends. In germline, CDR1 is MDHEN, CDR2 SYDVKM. CDR3 protein: CASSLGQGGYEQYF. The CDR3 nucleotides read TGTGCCAGCAGTTTGGGTCAGGGTGGCTACGAGCAGTACTTC.

The chain links TRBV12-3 or TRBV12-4 to TRBJ2-5, with D possibly TRBD2 on 6 matching bases. This CDR3 has 13 residues. V was trimmed by 4 bases and J by 5 bases, leaving 11 bases between them. This CDR3 is CASSWGDKETQYF. CDR3 nucleotides: TGTGCCAGCAGTTGGGGGGATAAGGAGACCCAGTACTTC.

The rearrangement links TRBV29-1 to TRBJ2-1; the match to TRBD2 covers 8 bases. This CDR3 is 14 amino acids long. CDR1 and CDR2 (germline): SQVTM, ANQGSEA. The V and J ends lost 4 bases and 6 bases, in that order; junction bases with no gene match: 8. The CDR3: CSVALWTSSNEQFF. The CDR3 bases are TGCAGCGTTGCGCTCTGGACTAGCAGCAATGAGCAGTTCTTC.

This clone was picked up one time. The V gene is TRBV2, the J gene TRBJ2-5, with TRBD1 matching over 7 bases. Per germline, CDR1 SNHLY and CDR2 FYNNEI. The CDR3 covers 14 residues. V was clipped by 8 bases and J by 3 bases; unmatched bases: 9. The CDR3 loop is CASPGTESEETQYF. In DNA, the CDR3 is TGTGCCAGCCCCGGGACAGAATCCGAAGAGACCCAGTACTTC. The variable domain in full, completed from reference TRBV2 and TRBJ2-5, reads EPEVTQTPSHQVTQMGQEVILRCVPISNHLYFYWYRQILGQKVEFLVSFYNNEISEKSEIFDDQFSVERPDGSNFTLKIRSTKLEDSAMYFCASPGTESEETQYFGPGTRLLVL.

The chain uses TRBV2 and TRBJ2-7; a possible D gene is TRBD2 (6 bases). The ends were cut back, 6 bases at V and 6 bases at J, with 18 bases in the middle. CDR1 and CDR2 from the germline V gene are SNHLY and FYNNEI. CDR3 length equals 14 residues. CDR3 DNA: TGTGCCAGCAGGGGCGGGACTCGTGGGGTCGAGCAGTACTTC. This codes for CASRGGTRGVEQYF.

The chain recombines TRBV5-4 with TRBJ2-5, with 10 bases identical to TRBD2. Germline V gene data show CDR1 as SGHNT and CDR2 as YYREEE (reference sequence). V lost 0 bases and J lost 5; bases outside the gene matches: 7. This CDR3 comprises 16 residues. CDR3 sequence reads: CASSLAAGGRGETQYF. The CDR3 nucleotides read TGTGCCAGCAGCTTGGCAGCGGGAGGGCGGGGGGAGACCCAGTACTTC.

The gene calls are TRBV29-1 and TRBJ1-2, with D perhaps TRBD1 (5 bases). V was pared by 7 bases and J by 3 bases, with 12 bases between. The CDR3 contains 12 residues. Germline-derived CDR1 and CDR2 are SQVTM and ANQGSEA. In DNA, the CDR3 is TGCAGCGGGGGGACTTTAGACTATGGCTACACCTTC. Translating gives CSGGTLDYGYTF.

V usage is TRBV5-6 and J usage is TRBJ1-6, with TRBD1 identical over 9 bases. V shed 4 bases, J shed 1 base, and the junction held 3 bases outside the gene matches. From germline, CDR1 is SGHDT and CDR2 YYEEEE. CDR3 length: 16 residues. The CDR3 DNA is TGTGCCAGCAGCCCAGGACAGGGGTCCTATAATTCACCCCTCCACTTT. Amino acid sequence: CASSPGQGSYNSPLHF.

V is TRBV3-1 (or the pseudogene TRBV3-2) and J is TRBJ1-2, with TRBD1 matching over 8 bases. Losses at the gene ends were 4 bases for V and 6 bases for J; bases not matched to a gene: 4. The CDR3 consists of 13 residues. Germline V lookup: CDR1 LGHDT, CDR2 YNNKEL (reference sequence). The CDR3 DNA sequence: TGTGCCAGCAGCCCCCCGACAGGGGATGGCTACACCTTC. Its translation is CASSPPTGDGYTF.

V gene TRBV6-5 combines with J gene TRBJ1-1; 8 nucleotides line up with TRBD1. V was pared by 0 bases and J by 5 bases, with 5 bases of the junction left unmatched. Looked up from germline, CDR1 is MNHEY and CDR2 is SVGAGI. This CDR3 is built from 15 residues. The chain's CDR3 is CASSYSRQGLTEAFF. The CDR3 nucleotides are TGTGCCAGCAGTTACTCCCGACAGGGGTTGACTGAAGCTTTCTTT.

This chain's CDR3 is CASTLSSGRLGPYEQYF. CDR3 nucleotide sequence: TGCGCCAGCACCCTCTCTAGCGGGAGACTGGGGCCCTACGAGCAGTACTTC. The rearrangement joins TRBV10-2 to TRBJ2-7, with 10 bases identical to TRBD2. The CDR3 has 17 residues. With V trimmed by 7 bases and J by 2 bases, 14 bases remained unmatched. The germline V gene has CDR1 WSHSY and CDR2 SAAADI.

The genes are TRBV6-1 and TRBJ2-7; TRBD1 aligns across 8 bases. Trimming took 4 bases from V and 0 from J; bases not matched to a gene: 8. The V gene's germline CDR1 is MNHNS and CDR2 SASEGT. This CDR3 contains 16 residues. CDR3 coding DNA: TGTGCCAGCAGTGCCTGGGGACAGGAAAGCTCCTACGAGCAGTACTTC. Its translation is CASSAWGQESSYEQYF.

V and J are TRBV15 and TRBJ1-4; the D is unclear. The V and J ends lost 0 bases and 8 bases respectively, with 10 bases between them. The length of the CDR3 is 14 residues. Germline V lookup: CDR1 LNHNV, CDR2 YYDKDF (reference sequence). DNA for the CDR3: TGTGCCACCAGCAGAGACAGCGTTTTAGAAAAACTGTTTTTT. This codes for CATSRDSVLEKLFF.